This T cell receptor beta chain was sequenced in a study of T cell repertoires in cytomegalovirus infection. Background on the study: Public TCR beta signatures were indicative of both CMV infection and a matching HLA type.

This clonotype was counted at least ten times. Its cognate antigen is unknown. V was clipped by 5 bases and J by 7 bases; unmatched bases: 6. Germline assignment: CDR1 DFQATT and CDR2 SNEGSKA (reference sequence). This CDR3 region has 14 residues. TCRdb re-called the reads with MiXCR, one entry per CDR3 protein. The sample consists of approximately 150,000 distinct CDR3 sequences, 5% to 6.5% of them appearing once. Notes on the study in general: Using cumulative public TCR beta family frequency, the authors identified those who carried CMV together with the relevant HLA. CMV-specific TCR beta clonotypes restricted by HLA-C dominated the ex vivo response.

The chain couples TRBV20-1 to TRBJ2-1; 12 nucleotides match TRBD2. The source material was PBMCs. This receptor was taken from a human donor in good health (CMV status not recorded). Some clones in this sample may be carry-over from other donors' samples. The chain's CDR3 is CSALAGGPSNEQFF. The CDR3 coding sequence is TGCAGTGCTCTAGCGGGGGGGCCCTCGAATGAGCAGTTCTTC.